The 5 T cell receptor beta chains below all came from one sample that was sequenced in a study of glioma-infiltrating T cells. Using RNA template, CDR3s of TCR alpha and beta were amplified with iRepertoire arm-PCR. From the multiplex PCR reads, TCRdb called clonotypes with MiXCR, one entry per CDR3 protein. This sample has about 140,000 distinct CDR3 sequences, with 39% found just once. Input material: glioma tissue, nonneoplastic brain tissue, or PBMCs (not recorded which). Every receptor here comes from a human donor with low-grade glioma or glioblastoma, undergoing nonglioma brain surgery, or in good health (not recorded which).

This clonotype was seen only a few times. The rearrangement joins TRBV4-1 to TRBJ1-1, with D unresolved. Germline CDR1 is MGHRA and CDR2 is YSYEKL. V lost 4 bases to trimming and J lost 0 bases, with 15 bases between them. The CDR3 spans 16 residues. The CDR3 reads CASSPIGRQVNTEAFF. The CDR3 DNA sequence: TGCGCCAGCAGCCCTATTGGGCGGCAAGTGAACACTGAAGCTTTCTTT.

The J gene is TRBJ2-5, the V gene TRBV20-1; D call uncertain. The CDR3 spans 13 residues. Germline V gene data show CDR1 as DFQATT and CDR2 as SNEGSKA (reference sequence). The germline V and J ends were trimmed by 1 base and 2 bases, with 8 bases remaining between them. In nucleotides, the CDR3 is TGCAGTGCTAGAGTCGTCGGTCAAGAGACCCAGTACTTC. Translated, it gives CSARVVGQETQYF.

The V gene is TRBV3-1, the J gene TRBJ1-2, with 11 bases that match TRBD1. V trimming: 5 bases; J trimming: 14 bases; junction bases outside the gene matches: 10. Per germline, CDR1 LGHDT and CDR2 YNNKEL (reference sequence). This CDR3 has 13 residues. The CDR3 is CASSLGQGENYTF. The DNA of the CDR3 is TGTGCCAGCAGCTTGGGACAGGGGGAAAACTATACCTTC. Complete variable domain (other parts from reference TRBV3-1 and TRBJ1-2): DTAVSQTPKYLVTQMGNDKSIKCEQNLGHDTMYWYKQDSKKFLKIMFSYNNKELIINETVPNRFSPKSPDKAHLNLHINSLELGDSAVYFCASSLGQGENYTFGSGTRLTVV.

For the CDR3, the DNA is TGTGCCAGCAGCCTCAGTATTAACACTGAAGCTTTCTTT. Translating gives CASSLSINTEAFF. This sequence joins TRBV3-1 and TRBJ1-1; D remains unclear. Germline CDR1 is LGHDT and CDR2 is YNNKEL (reference sequence). Trimming cost V 4 bases and J 2 bases, with 8 bases left between them. The CDR3 is made up of 13 amino acids.

V is TRBV19 and J is TRBJ2-1; D is ambiguous. The germline V gene encodes CDR1 LNHDA and CDR2 SQIVND (reference sequence). Trimming shortened V by 0 bases and J by 2 bases, and 11 bases separated the two germline ends. This CDR3 has 16 amino acids. Here the CDR3 reads CASSIDAGPPYNEQFF. The CDR3 DNA reads as TGTGCCAGTAGTATAGATGCAGGACCCCCCTACAATGAGCAGTTCTTC.